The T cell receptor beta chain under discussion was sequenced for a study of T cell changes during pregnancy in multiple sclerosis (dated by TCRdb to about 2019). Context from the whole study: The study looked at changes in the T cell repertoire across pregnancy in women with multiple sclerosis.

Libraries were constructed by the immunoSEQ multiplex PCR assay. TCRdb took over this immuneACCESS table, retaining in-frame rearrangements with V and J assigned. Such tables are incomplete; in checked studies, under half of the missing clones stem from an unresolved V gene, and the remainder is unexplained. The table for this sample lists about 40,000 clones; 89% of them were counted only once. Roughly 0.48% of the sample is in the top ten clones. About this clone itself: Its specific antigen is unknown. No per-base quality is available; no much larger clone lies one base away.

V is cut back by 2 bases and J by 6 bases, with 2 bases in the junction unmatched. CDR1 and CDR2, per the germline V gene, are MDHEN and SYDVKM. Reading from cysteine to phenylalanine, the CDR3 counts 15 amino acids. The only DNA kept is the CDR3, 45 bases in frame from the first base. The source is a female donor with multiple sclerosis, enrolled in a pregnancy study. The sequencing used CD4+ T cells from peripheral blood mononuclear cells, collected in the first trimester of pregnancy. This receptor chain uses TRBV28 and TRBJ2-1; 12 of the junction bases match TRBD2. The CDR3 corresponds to CASSLGLAGLNEQFF. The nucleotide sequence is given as TGTGCCAGCAGTTTAGGACTAGCGGGACTCAATGAGCAGTTCTTC.